These 21 T cell receptor beta chains originate from one sample sequenced in a study of blood T cell repertoires in COVID-19. Method: immunoSEQ multiplex PCR; TCRdb's copy keeps in-frame clones and lacks some. The sample lists hundreds of thousands of clones, around 84% seen once, with about 3% in the top ten. Material for sequencing was peripheral blood. The receptors come from a human donor in a cohort sampled during active COVID-19.

The V and J genes are TRBV19 and TRBJ2-3; 12 nucleotides match TRBD2. The V and J ends lost 9 bases and 0 bases, in that order; junction bases with no gene match: 4. CDR1 and CDR2 from the germline V gene are LNHDA and SQIVND (reference sequence). There are 15 residues in the CDR3. The CDR3 DNA sequence: TGTGCCAGCCGAACTAGCGGGGGGAGCACAGATACGCAGTATTTT. Translating gives CASRTSGGSTDTQYF.

The chain recombines TRBV6-6 with TRBJ2-3, with D maybe TRBD1 (5 bases). V lost 6 bases, J lost 0 bases, and 13 bases lay in between. Germline V gene data show CDR1 as MNHNY and CDR2 as SVGAGI (reference sequence). The CDR3 loop spans 15 amino acids. The CDR3 DNA reads TGTGCCAGCAGCGTCGACAGTTCTAGCACAGATACGCAGTATTTT. Protein product: CASSVDSSSTDTQYF.

The J gene is TRBJ2-1, the V gene TRBV7-9, with 11 bases that match TRBD1. J lost 15 bases, V lost 5 bases, and 9 bases had no gene match. The length of the CDR3 is 13 residues. Germline values: CDR1 SEHNR, CDR2 FQNEAQ (reference sequence). The CDR3 DNA is TGTGCCAGCAGCCCAAGGGACAGGGGGGCAGGGTTCTTC. Translated, it gives CASSPRDRGAGFF.

The chain joins TRBV27 to TRBJ2-3; D is possibly TRBD2 (6 bases). CDR1 is MNHEY, CDR2 SMNVEV, per germline (reference sequence). V was cut by 6 bases and J by 6 bases, with 22 bases left in between. The CDR3 is 16 amino acids. The CDR3 DNA reads as TGTGCCAGCAGACCTGGGGGGATTACCTCCCCCGATACGCAGTATTTT. It is translated as CASRPGGITSPDTQYF.

J is TRBJ2-7 and V is TRBV29-1; 7 bases align to TRBD1. Trimming cost V 7 bases and J 4 bases; bases outside gene matches: 13. The germline gives CDR1 SQVTM, CDR2 ANQGSEA. This CDR3 is 14 amino acids long. CDR3 residues: CSARGLVPPYEQYF. The CDR3 nucleotides are TGCAGCGCTAGGGGGCTAGTGCCCCCTTACGAGCAGTACTTC.

The CDR3 protein is CASSLAIAGSASTDTQYF. Written as DNA, the CDR3 is TGTGCCAGCAGCTTGGCCATCGCAGGGTCCGCTAGCACAGATACGCAGTATTTT. J is TRBJ2-3 and V is TRBV5-4; TRBD1 is a possible D gene (5 bases). This CDR3 region has 18 residues. V lost 0 bases to trimming and J lost 0 bases, with 17 bases between them. Germline CDR1 SGHNT, CDR2 YYREEE (reference sequence).

The V call is TRBV24-1, the J call TRBJ2-2, with TRBD1 matching over 8 bases. This CDR3 has 16 residues. With 2 bases clipped from V and 6 bases from J, the junction kept 7 bases outside the gene matches. Germline V gives CDR1 KGHDR, CDR2 SFDVKD. CDR3 coding DNA: TGTGCCACCAGTGATTCAGACAGGGGTGGAGCCGGGGAGCTGTTTTTT. Protein: CATSDSDRGGAGELFF.

The chain carries TRBV19 and TRBJ1-2; unclear D gene. This CDR3 comprises 11 residues. CDR1 and CDR2 (germline): LNHDA, SQIVND (reference sequence). Trimming stripped 9 bases from V and 4 bases from J, with 9 bases between. This chain's CDR3 is CASGVTYGYTF. CDR3 sequence (DNA): TGTGCCAGCGGGGTTACCTATGGCTACACCTTC.

This chain links TRBV5-4 with TRBJ2-5; D not resolved. From germline, CDR1 is SGHNT and CDR2 YYREEE (reference sequence). Trimming pared 2 bases from V and 7 bases from J, leaving 15 bases between. CDR3 length: 14 amino acids. CDR3 DNA: TGTGCCAGCAGCTTTGGGCAGGCCTTAGGGACCCAGTACTTC. Amino acid sequence: CASSFGQALGTQYF.

This clone showed up just once. This sequence joins TRBV19 and TRBJ1-2, with D possibly being TRBD1 (5 bases). Germline V gene data show CDR1 as LNHDA and CDR2 as SQIVND (reference sequence). The CDR3 runs 16 residues. The germline V and J ends were trimmed by 10 bases and 8 bases, with 29 bases remaining between them. CDR3 sequence reads: CATSRGAGLFRGGYTF. CDR3 in DNA: TGTGCCACCTCCCGGGGCGCCGGCCTCTTCCGGGGGGGCTACACCTTC.

V gene TRBV7-2 combines with J gene TRBJ2-2; the D is unclear. Trimming took off 5 bases at V and 3 bases at J, with 4 bases between the two ends. This CDR3 has 12 residues. Germline lookup yields CDR1 SGHTA and CDR2 FQGNSA. CDR3 region: CASSPYTGELFF. The CDR3, as DNA: TGTGCCAGCAGCCCATACACCGGGGAGCTGTTTTTT.

V and J are TRBV20-1 and TRBJ2-1; 8 bases are a match to TRBD1. Unmatched junction bases numbered 15, after V lost 3 bases and J lost 2 bases. Per germline, CDR1 DFQATT and CDR2 SNEGSKA (reference sequence). The CDR3 runs to 18 residues. CDR3 coding DNA: TGCAGTGCTAGTTCTCTGGGGGGAACAGGGGGTCCCTACAATGAGCAGTTCTTC. Amino acids: CSASSLGGTGGPYNEQFF.

Comment on this clone: Other DNA sequences within the sample encode an identical CDR3. The chain combines TRBV6-5 with TRBJ2-2, with 8 bases identical to TRBD1. The CDR3 runs to 15 residues. The V gene end was trimmed by 6 bases and the J gene end by 0 bases; junction bases not matched to a gene: 3. Germline CDR1 is MNHEY and CDR2 is SVGAGI. CDR3: CASRVQGANTGELFF. CDR3 coding DNA: TGTGCCAGCAGGGTACAGGGGGCGAACACCGGGGAGCTGTTTTTT.

As DNA, the CDR3 is TGTGCCAGCAGCCAGGATAGCGGGAGTCATTACGAGCAGTACTTC. This sequence encodes CASSQDSGSHYEQYF. V usage is TRBV4-2 and J usage is TRBJ2-7, with 9 bases lining up with TRBD2. J was trimmed by 4 bases and V by 3 bases; bases with no gene match: 7. The germline V gene has CDR1 LGHNA and CDR2 YNFKEQ. The CDR3 totals 15 residues.

The V call is TRBV5-4, the J call TRBJ1-1; TRBD1 is a possible D gene (5 bases). The germline V gene has CDR1 SGHNT and CDR2 YYREEE (reference sequence). This CDR3 region has 15 residues. The V end was cut by 4 bases, the J end by 2 bases, with 15 bases between. Here the CDR3 reads CASSPGGSPNTEAFF. The CDR3 DNA reads as TGTGCCAGCAGCCCGGGGGGTTCTCCCAACACTGAAGCTTTCTTT.

J is TRBJ2-3 and V is TRBV19; D may be TRBD2 (5 bases). This CDR3 contains 12 residues. Germline V gene sequence: CDR1 LNHDA, CDR2 SQIVND (reference sequence). V was trimmed by 6 bases and J by 2 bases, leaving 6 bases between them. CDR3 loop: CASRDFTDTQYF. The CDR3 DNA sequence: TGTGCCAGTAGGGACTTCACAGATACGCAGTATTTT.

This chain links TRBV19 with TRBJ1-6; D not resolved. CDR1 is LNHDA and CDR2 is SQIVND in the germline V gene (reference sequence). This CDR3 spans 12 amino acids. Trimming removed 6 bases from V and 7 bases from J, with 7 bases in between. The CDR3 DNA reads as TGTGCCAGTAGCCTGTCCAATTCACCCCTCCACTTT. Residues: CASSLSNSPLHF. Filled out from reference TRBV19 and TRBJ1-6, the complete variable domain reads DGGITQSPKYLFRKEGQNVTLSCEQNLNHDAMYWYRQDPGQGLRLIYYSQIVNDFQKGDIAEGYSVSREKKESFPLTVTSAQKNPTAFYLCASSLSNSPLHFGNGTRLTVT.

V usage is TRBV6-6 and J usage is TRBJ2-7, with 7 bases that match TRBD1. After removal of 4 bases from V and 2 bases from J, the junction contained 8 bases not matched to a gene. The CDR3 extends over 15 amino acids. Per the germline V gene, CDR1 is MNHNY and CDR2 is SVGAGI (reference sequence). This CDR3 is CASSFTGVKAYEQYF. The CDR3 region has the DNA TGTGCCAGCAGTTTCACAGGGGTGAAGGCCTACGAGCAGTACTTC.

The chain combines TRBV12-3 or TRBV12-4 with TRBJ1-1; 7 bases map to TRBD1. The V gene end was trimmed by 7 bases and the J gene end by 5 bases; junction bases not matched to a gene: 7. The CDR3 is 13 amino acids. The CDR3: CASIQTGRTEAFF. CDR3 in DNA: TGTGCCAGCATCCAGACAGGGAGGACTGAAGCTTTCTTT.

The chain carries TRBV5-4 and TRBJ2-5; 8 positions agree with TRBD2. The CDR3 totals 14 residues. The junction had 9 bases not matched to a gene; V was cut back by 6 bases and J by 5 bases. Germline values: CDR1 SGHNT, CDR2 YYREEE (reference sequence). The CDR3 nucleotides read TGTGCCAGCAAAACCAGGGCTAGCGGGGAGACCCAGTACTTC. Translation: CASKTRASGETQYF.

This chain connects TRBV7-2 to TRBJ2-7, with a tentative D call TRBD1 (7 bases). Germline lookup yields CDR1 SGHTA and CDR2 FQGNSA. V was clipped by 6 bases and J by 7 bases, with 16 bases between them. CDR3 size: 13 residues. CDR3 DNA sequence: TGTGCCAGCAGTTCCGACAGGGCGGGGGAGCAGTACTTC. Translation: CASSSDRAGEQYF.